This entry features one T cell receptor (beta chain) sequence. Germline V gene data show CDR1 as MGHDK and CDR2 as SYGVNS. CDR3 length equals 12 residues. With 4 bases removed from V and 8 bases from J, the gap between germline ends came to 9 bases. The authors' processing: Amplification with reference gene primers provided the estimates of nucleated cell counts. TCRdb's table, derived via immunoSEQ multiplex PCR, lists solely in-frame clones and lacks some. Clonal size and the V and J genes are those of that table, whereas D and trimming came from the DNA. Here the sample spans about 130,000 clones, over 75% being singletons. The data belong to a study of blood T cell repertoires in COVID-19. About the research overall: PBMCs, B-cell-depleted T cells, or T cells were the source of the cDNA or gDNA that made up the material.

Sample: peripheral blood. The chain links TRBV25-1 to TRBJ2-1; D uncertain. The clonotype was recovered from a woman aged 55-69 years with acute or convalescent COVID-19. The CDR3 here is CASSAASDEQFF. Here the CDR3 DNA reads TGTGCCAGCAGTGCCGCCAGCGATGAGCAGTTCTTC.